The clone carrying this T cell receptor beta chain was recorded once. Its cognate antigen is unknown. Extremely preterm births at roughly 23-27 weeks of gestation supplied the samples. The table came from immunoSEQ multiplex PCR; TCRdb's copy has only in-frame clones and leaves some out. The table records tens of thousands of clones, approximately 88% of them present only once. This entry is derived from a study of naive CD8 T cells in extremely preterm neonates. This CDR3 contains 12 residues. With 3 bases removed from V and 3 bases from J, the gap between germline ends came to 3 bases. CDR1 is LGHNA and CDR2 is YNFKEQ in the germline V gene. Study results and caveats: Preterm CDR3s were shorter than older groups', with fewer N additions and less trimming.

This receptor was identified in a boy who was born preterm. The rearrangement uses TRBV4-2 and TRBJ2-1; D uncertain. Input material: naive CD8+ T cells from cord blood. The CDR3 protein is CASSQDYNEQFF. DNA of the CDR3: TGTGCCAGCAGCCAGGACTACAATGAGCAGTTCTTC.